A single sample gave rise to the 31 T cell receptor beta chains below, sequenced in a study of OX40 agonist ivuxolimab in advanced cancers. Only in-frame clones appear in the TCRdb table, and some are missing; sequencing was by immunoSEQ multiplex PCR. The repertoire holds more than 50,000 clones, with 87% as singletons. The sample here was CD4+ or CD8+ T cells sorted from blood, taken in a trial of the OX40 agonist ivuxolimab. These receptors were taken from an adult with an advanced solid tumor such as melanoma, head and neck, liver or kidney cancer.

The sample holds one count of this clone. The chain recombines TRBV15 with TRBJ1-5; maybe TRBD1 (6 bases). There are 17 residues in the CDR3. Germline V gene sequence: CDR1 LNHNV, CDR2 YYDKDF (reference sequence). Trimming shortened V by 0 bases and J by 0 bases, and 12 bases separated the two germline ends. The CDR3 DNA reads as TGTGCCACCAGCAGAGAATCGGGCAGGGGTAGCAATCAGCCCCAGCATTTT. Translated: CATSRESGRGSNQPQHF.

In this sample, this clone turned up a few times. The chain carries TRBV4-1 and TRBJ2-3, with D unresolved. Germline V gene data show CDR1 as MGHRA and CDR2 as YSYEKL. The CDR3 is 16 residues long. V shed 3 bases and J shed 4 bases, with 17 bases lying between them. The CDR3: CASSHLDLVYADTQYF. DNA of the CDR3: TGCGCCAGCAGCCATCTCGACCTTGTGTATGCAGATACGCAGTATTTT.

The chain has TRBV28 and TRBJ2-1, with 10 bases lining up with TRBD2. Germline trimming cut 8 bases from V and 9 bases from J; bases unmatched to any gene: 10. The CDR3 covers 14 residues. Germline loops: CDR1 MDHEN, CDR2 SYDVKM. CDR3 coding DNA: TGTGCCAGCCTAAGCGGGGGGGCCTCCATTGAGCAGTTCTTC. As protein: CASLSGGASIEQFF.

The chain employs TRBV27 and TRBJ1-5; possibly TRBD1 for D (6 bases). CDR1 and CDR2 (germline): MNHEY, SMNVEV (reference sequence). The CDR3 runs to 16 residues. Deletions cut 0 bases from V and 3 bases from J, with 12 bases between. The CDR3 DNA is TGTGCCAGCAGTTTATCTAGACAGGTGAACAATCAGCCCCAGCATTTT. It is translated as CASSLSRQVNNQPQHF.

V is TRBV5-5 and J is TRBJ2-2; 7 nucleotides align to TRBD2. The ends lost 5 bases at V and 4 bases at J; junction bases unmatched: 11. This CDR3 has 16 amino acids. CDR1 and CDR2 from the germline V gene are SGHKS and YYEKEE (reference sequence). CDR3 sequence (DNA): TGTGCCAGCAGACTGGGGACTACCCCTCGCACCGGGGAGCTGTTTTTT. This codes for CASRLGTTPRTGELFF.

The chain joins TRBV28 to TRBJ2-5; no definite D call. The V end lost 3 bases, the J end lost 12 bases, and 11 bases lay between the germline ends. Germline-derived CDR1 and CDR2 are MDHEN and SYDVKM. The CDR3 extends over 11 amino acids. The CDR3 reads CASSFRSTKYF. CDR3 DNA: TGTGCCAGCAGTTTTCGAAGTACCAAGTACTTC.

In its sample, this clone was seen a few times. The chain recombines TRBV28 with TRBJ1-5; possible D gene TRBD1, 6 bases. The V gene lost 7 bases and the J gene lost 6 bases, with 19 bases spanning the gap. The CDR3 runs to 15 residues. Germline CDR1 MDHEN, CDR2 SYDVKM. In nucleotides, the CDR3 is TGTGCCAGCATAGGGGGGGGCCGGTCTGCTCAGCCCCAGCATTTT. It codes for CASIGGGRSAQPQHF.

This chain uses TRBV19 with TRBJ2-1; 13 bases fit TRBD2. This CDR3 is built from 18 residues. Germline-derived CDR1 and CDR2 are LNHDA and SQIVND (reference sequence). The trim removed 7 bases at V and 0 bases at J, leaving 9 bases unmatched. CDR3 sequence reads: CASIRTSGSASSYNEQFF. The CDR3, as DNA: TGTGCCAGTATAAGGACTAGCGGGAGCGCTAGCTCCTACAATGAGCAGTTCTTC.

The chain links TRBV27 to TRBJ1-2, with TRBD1 matching 10 bases. Unmatched junction bases numbered 11, after V lost 9 bases and J lost 4 bases. The CDR3 length is 15 residues. CDR1 and CDR2 (germline): MNHEY, SMNVEV (reference sequence). CDR3 protein: CARWGQGRDGYGYTF. CDR3 DNA sequence: TGTGCCAGGTGGGGACAGGGGCGTGATGGCTATGGCTACACCTTC.

CDR3 in amino acids: CASTADRKRYEQYF. The CDR3 bases are TGTGCCAGCACCGCGGACCGCAAGAGGTACGAGCAGTACTTC. The V call is TRBV6-6, the J call TRBJ2-7; D gene uncertain. Germline lookup yields CDR1 MNHNY and CDR2 SVGAGI (reference sequence). V lost 7 bases to trimming and J lost 4 bases, with 17 bases between them. The CDR3 runs to 14 residues.

This chain links TRBV7-2 with TRBJ1-2; D is undetermined. There are 15 residues in the CDR3. Trimming removed 4 bases from V and 0 bases from J, with 12 bases in between. Germline V gene sequence: CDR1 SGHTA, CDR2 FQGNSA. CDR3 amino acids: CASSYRTDTNYGYTF. CDR3 DNA: TGTGCCAGCAGCTACCGGACGGATACTAACTATGGCTACACCTTC.

V and J are TRBV18 and TRBJ2-2; D is possibly TRBD2 (6 bases). The CDR3 contains 16 residues. Germline V gene data show CDR1 as KGHSH and CDR2 as LQKENI. V was shortened by 0 bases and J by 0 bases, with 8 bases between the two germline ends. CDR3 residues: CASSPPTGANTGELFF. The CDR3 bases are TGTGCCAGCTCACCACCAACGGGGGCGAACACCGGGGAGCTGTTTTTT.

The gene calls are TRBV27 and TRBJ2-7; 14 bases fit TRBD2. Germline-derived CDR1 and CDR2 are MNHEY and SMNVEV (reference sequence). The CDR3 sequence is 19 residues long. V lost 7 bases, J lost 3 bases, and 17 bases stayed unmatched. The CDR3 sequence: CASKTIGGGGLAGDYEQYF. DNA of the CDR3: TGTGCCAGCAAAACTATTGGTGGAGGGGGACTAGCGGGAGACTACGAGCAGTACTTC.

This clone appeared once. The J gene is TRBJ1-1, the V gene TRBV19, with 7 bases that match TRBD1. CDR3 size: 14 residues. V gave up 5 bases and J gave up 1 base; unmatched junction bases: 4. CDR1 is LNHDA, CDR2 SQIVND, per germline (reference sequence). CDR3 region: CASSLGQANTEAFF. CDR3 nucleotide sequence: TGTGCCAGTAGTCTCGGACAGGCGAACACTGAAGCTTTCTTT.

The CDR3 sequence: CAISRDRGGSGDIQYF. The DNA for the CDR3 is TGTGCCATCAGCAGGGACAGGGGCGGTAGCGGGGACATTCAGTACTTC. The chain links TRBV10-3 to TRBJ2-4, with 10 bases aligning to TRBD1. Germline V gene data show CDR1 as ENHRY and CDR2 as SYGVKD. CDR3 length: 16 residues. With 6 bases clipped from V and 8 bases from J, the junction kept 13 bases outside the gene matches.

This clone was observed a handful of times. The genes are TRBV30 and TRBJ1-1, with no clear D. CDR1 GTSNPN and CDR2 SVGIG come from the germline V gene (reference sequence). The CDR3 spans 12 residues. Trimming removed 2 bases from V and 1 base from J, with 5 bases in between. CDR3 protein: CAWSPRNTEAFF. The CDR3 DNA is TGTGCCTGGAGTCCCAGGAACACTGAAGCTTTCTTT.

The V and J genes are TRBV7-8 and TRBJ1-3; D gene unclear. CDR3 size: 13 residues. Deletions cut 2 bases from V and 6 bases from J, with 8 bases between. Germline V gene data show CDR1 as SGHVS and CDR2 as FQNEAQ. The CDR3 region is CASSLSGQNTIYF. Written as DNA, the CDR3 is TGTGCCAGCAGCTTAAGCGGCCAAAACACCATATATTTT.

This clone was observed a single time. The chain couples TRBV12-5 to TRBJ2-7, with TRBD1 matching 12 bases. Germline V gives CDR1 LGHNT, CDR2 FRNRAP. The CDR3 totals 14 residues. V was pared by 7 bases and J by 10 bases, with 11 bases of the junction left unmatched. The CDR3 nucleotides read TGTGCTAGTGCCCAGGCCGGGACAGGGGGCTCCCAGTACTTC. The encoded protein is CASAQAGTGGSQYF. The complete variable domain, with remaining parts taken from reference TRBV12-5 and TRBJ2-7, reads DARVTQTPRHKVTEMGQEVTMRCQPILGHNTVFWYRQTMMQGLELLAYFRNRAPLDDSGMPKDRFSAEMPDATLATLKIQPSEPRDSAVYFCASAQAGTGGSQYFGPGTRLTVT.

The rearrangement uses TRBV19 and TRBJ1-1; D gene ambiguous. Germline CDR1 is LNHDA and CDR2 is SQIVND (reference sequence). This CDR3 spans 13 amino acids. V gave up 7 bases and J gave up 5 bases, with 14 bases separating them. CDR3 bases: TGTGCCAGTACTCTAGCGGGGAGAACTGAAGCTTTCTTT. This encodes CASTLAGRTEAFF.

Here the CDR3 DNA reads TGTGCCAGCAGTCCGGACAGGTACACAAATCAGCCCCAGCATTTT. Its protein product is CASSPDRYTNQPQHF. The V call is TRBV6-1, the J call TRBJ1-5; 7 bases align to TRBD1. CDR3 length: 15 residues. V was clipped by 5 bases and J by 4 bases; unmatched bases: 8. Germline V gene sequence: CDR1 MNHNS, CDR2 SASEGT.

In this sample, this clone turned up once. J is TRBJ1-3 and V is TRBV9; maybe TRBD1 (5 bases). V dropped 4 bases and J dropped 6 bases, with 17 bases sitting between them. CDR3 length: 15 amino acids. Germline V gene lookup returns CDR1 SGDLS and CDR2 YYNGEE. In nucleotides, the CDR3 is TGTGCCAGCAGCATAGGGGTAGAATTGGAAAACACCATATATTTT. Its translation is CASSIGVELENTIYF.

The chain has TRBV28 and TRBJ2-1, with 9 bases lining up with TRBD2. This CDR3 has 12 residues. Germline CDR1 is MDHEN and CDR2 is SYDVKM. V lost 6 bases and J lost 10; bases outside the gene matches: 4. The CDR3 here is CASSPGLAEQFF. The CDR3 DNA follows: TGTGCCAGCAGCCCTGGACTAGCGGAGCAGTTCTTC.

This chain joins TRBV28 and TRBJ1-3; no reliable D call. V lost 6 bases and J 2 bases, leaving 14 bases between the germline ends. The germline V gene encodes CDR1 MDHEN and CDR2 SYDVKM. This CDR3 is built from 15 residues. CDR3 loop: CASSRPAGTGNTIYF. The CDR3 nucleotides are TGTGCCAGCAGCCGACCAGCGGGGACTGGAAACACCATATATTTT.

This clone showed up just a few times. V is TRBV2 and J is TRBJ1-5; D is unclear. V gave up 6 bases and J gave up 3 bases, with 18 bases separating them. The CDR3 loop spans 16 amino acids. Germline V lookup: CDR1 SNHLY, CDR2 FYNNEI. The CDR3 loop reads CASRDNPSRTNQPQHF. The CDR3 DNA reads TGTGCCAGCAGGGATAACCCTTCGAGGACCAATCAGCCCCAGCATTTT.

V is TRBV28 and J is TRBJ1-1, with TRBD1 as a possible D gene (5 bases). The V and J ends lost 9 bases and 3 bases respectively, with 11 bases between them. Looked up from germline, CDR1 is MDHEN and CDR2 is SYDVKM. The CDR3 extends over 12 amino acids. CDR3 sequence: CASGRGYTEAFF. The CDR3 DNA reads as TGTGCCAGTGGGCGGGGCTACACTGAAGCTTTCTTT.

The chain links TRBV28 to TRBJ2-3; D is possibly TRBD1 or TRBD2 (5 bases each). This CDR3 spans 12 amino acids. From germline, CDR1 is MDHEN and CDR2 SYDVKM. V was cut by 4 bases and J by 3 bases, with 5 bases left in between. The CDR3 is CASSWGTDTQYF. The CDR3 DNA reads TGTGCCAGCAGTTGGGGGACAGATACGCAGTATTTT. The complete variable domain, with remaining parts taken from reference TRBV28 and TRBJ2-3, reads DVKVTQSSRYLVKRTGEKVFLECVQDMDHENMFWYRQDPGLGLRLIYFSYDVKMKEKGDIPEGYSVSREKKERFSLILESASTNQTSMYLCASSWGTDTQYFGPGTRLTVL.

The CDR3 region has the DNA TGTGCCAGTAGTATAGCCCGGGACAGGGCCTACGAGCAGTACTTC. Protein: CASSIARDRAYEQYF. The chain couples TRBV19 to TRBJ2-7, with 9 positions matching TRBD1. The CDR3 covers 15 residues. Germline V gives CDR1 LNHDA, CDR2 SQIVND (reference sequence). V shed 1 base, J shed 2 bases, and the junction held 3 bases outside the gene matches.

V is TRBV5-4 and J is TRBJ2-1, with TRBD1 matching over 10 bases. The ends lost 5 bases at V and 2 bases at J; junction bases unmatched: 4. CDR1 is SGHNT and CDR2 is YYREEE in the germline V gene (reference sequence). This CDR3 has 15 amino acids. DNA for the CDR3: TGTGCCAGCAGGGGGGACAGGGGTCCCTACAATGAGCAGTTCTTC. Translation: CASRGDRGPYNEQFF.

This chain joins TRBV25-1 and TRBJ2-5, with TRBD2 as a possible D gene (6 bases). Trimming stripped 10 bases from V and 4 bases from J, with 16 bases between. This CDR3 is built from 13 residues. Germline loops: CDR1 MGHDK, CDR2 SYGVNS. The CDR3 bases are TGTGCCACTCGGCGGGAAGGGCTAGAGACCCAGTACTTC. Protein product: CATRREGLETQYF. The full variable domain, its missing parts supplied by reference TRBV25-1 and TRBJ2-5, is EADIYQTPRYLVIGTGKKITLECSQTMGHDKMYWYQQDPGMELHLIHYSYGVNSTEKGDLSSESTVSRIRTEHFPLTLESARPSHTSQYLCATRREGLETQYFGPGTRLLVL.

The J gene is TRBJ2-2, the V gene TRBV18, with unresolved D. From germline, CDR1 is KGHSH and CDR2 LQKENI. The V gene lost 3 bases and the J gene lost 0 bases, with 5 bases spanning the gap. The CDR3 runs to 14 residues. The CDR3 spells CASSPAPNTGELFF. The CDR3 DNA reads TGTGCCAGCTCACCGGCTCCGAACACCGGGGAGCTGTTTTTT.

This clone showed up just once. V gene TRBV6-5 combines with J gene TRBJ1-5, with 8 positions matching TRBD1. The J segment lost 0 bases and the V segment lost 4 bases, leaving 5 bases of the junction unmatched. The CDR3 totals 16 residues. Germline V lookup: CDR1 MNHEY, CDR2 SVGAGI. Here the CDR3 DNA reads TGTGCCAGCAGTTCCAGGACAGGGTATAGCAATCAGCCCCAGCATTTT. Translation: CASSSRTGYSNQPQHF.